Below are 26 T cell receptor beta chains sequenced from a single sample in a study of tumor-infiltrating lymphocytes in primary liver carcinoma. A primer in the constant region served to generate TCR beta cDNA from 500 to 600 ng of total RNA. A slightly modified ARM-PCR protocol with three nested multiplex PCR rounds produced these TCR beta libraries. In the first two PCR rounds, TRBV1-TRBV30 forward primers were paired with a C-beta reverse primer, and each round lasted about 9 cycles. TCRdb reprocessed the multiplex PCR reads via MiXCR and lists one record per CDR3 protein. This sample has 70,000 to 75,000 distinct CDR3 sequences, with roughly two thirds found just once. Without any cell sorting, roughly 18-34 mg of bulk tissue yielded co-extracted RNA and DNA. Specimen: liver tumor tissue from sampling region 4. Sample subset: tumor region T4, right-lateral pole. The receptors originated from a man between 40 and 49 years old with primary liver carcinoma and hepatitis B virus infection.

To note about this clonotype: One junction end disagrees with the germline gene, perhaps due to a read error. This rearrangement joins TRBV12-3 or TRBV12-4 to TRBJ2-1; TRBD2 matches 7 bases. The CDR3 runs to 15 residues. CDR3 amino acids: CACSRTSDSYNEQFF. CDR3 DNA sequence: TGTGCCTGCAGTCGCACTAGCGACTCCTACAATGAGCAGTTCTTC.

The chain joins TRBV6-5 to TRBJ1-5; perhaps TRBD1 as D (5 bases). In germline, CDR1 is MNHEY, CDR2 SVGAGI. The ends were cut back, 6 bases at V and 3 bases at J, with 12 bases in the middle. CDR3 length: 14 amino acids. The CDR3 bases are TGTGCCAGCAGCACAGGAGAATACAATCAGCCCCAGCATTTT. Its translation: CASSTGEYNQPQHF.

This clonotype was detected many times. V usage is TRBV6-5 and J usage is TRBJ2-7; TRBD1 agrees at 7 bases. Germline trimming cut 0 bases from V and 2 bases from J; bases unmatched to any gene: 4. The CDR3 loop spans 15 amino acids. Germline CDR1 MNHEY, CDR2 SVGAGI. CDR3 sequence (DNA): TGTGCCAGCAGTTACTCTAGGGACAGCCCCTACGAGCAGTACTTC. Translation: CASSYSRDSPYEQYF.

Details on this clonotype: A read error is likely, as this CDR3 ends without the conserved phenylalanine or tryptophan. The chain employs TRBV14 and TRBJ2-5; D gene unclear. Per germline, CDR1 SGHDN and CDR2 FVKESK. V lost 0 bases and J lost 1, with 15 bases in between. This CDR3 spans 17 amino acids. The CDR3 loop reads CASSQDHAPEFQETQYS. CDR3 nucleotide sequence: TGTGCCAGCAGCCAAGACCACGCCCCAGAGTTCCAAGAGACCCAGTACTCC.

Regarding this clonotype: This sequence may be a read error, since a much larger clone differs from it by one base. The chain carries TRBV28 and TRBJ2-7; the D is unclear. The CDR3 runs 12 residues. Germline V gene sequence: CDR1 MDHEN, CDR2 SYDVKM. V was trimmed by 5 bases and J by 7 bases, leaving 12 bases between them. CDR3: CASSRLEDEQYF. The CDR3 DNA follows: TGTGCCAGCAGTCGCCTAGAGGATGAGCAGTACTTC.

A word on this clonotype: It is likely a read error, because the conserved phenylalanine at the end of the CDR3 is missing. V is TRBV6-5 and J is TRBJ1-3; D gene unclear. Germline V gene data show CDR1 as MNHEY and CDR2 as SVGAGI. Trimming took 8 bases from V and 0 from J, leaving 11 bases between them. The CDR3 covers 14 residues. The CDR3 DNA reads TGTGCCAGCGGCATGCATATCTCTGGAAACACCATATATTCC. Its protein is CASGMHISGNTIYS.

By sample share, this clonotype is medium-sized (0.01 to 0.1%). The CDR3 sequence: CAISESPGRGARTSYNEQFF. The CDR3 nucleotides are TGTGCCATCAGTGAGTCGCCCGGACGGGGGGCTAGGACCTCCTACAATGAGCAGTTCTTC. The genes are TRBV10-3 and TRBJ2-1; tentatively, D is TRBD2 (7 bases). V was cut by 0 bases and J by 0 bases, with 21 bases left in between. The CDR3 sequence is 20 residues long. Germline CDR1 and CDR2: ENHRY and SYGVKD.

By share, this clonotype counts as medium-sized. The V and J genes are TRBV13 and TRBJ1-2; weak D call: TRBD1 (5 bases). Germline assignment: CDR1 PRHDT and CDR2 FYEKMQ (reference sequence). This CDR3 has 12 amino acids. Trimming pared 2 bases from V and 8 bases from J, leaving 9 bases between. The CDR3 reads CASSLSRAGYTF. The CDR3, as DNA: TGTGCCAGCAGCTTAAGCAGGGCGGGCTACACCTTC. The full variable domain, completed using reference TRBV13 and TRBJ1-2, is AAGVIQSPRHLIKEKRETATLKCYPIPRHDTVYWYQQGPGQDPQFLISFYEKMQSDKGSIPDRFSAQQFSDYHSELNMSSLELGDSALYFCASSLSRAGYTFGSGTRLTVV.

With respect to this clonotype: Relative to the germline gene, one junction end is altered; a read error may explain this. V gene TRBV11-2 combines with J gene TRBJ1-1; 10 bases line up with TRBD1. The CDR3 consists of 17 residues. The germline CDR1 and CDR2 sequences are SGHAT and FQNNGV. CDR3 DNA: TGCGCCAGCAGCCGAATGGAGGGACAGGGGTTCGGCACTGAAGCTTCCTTT. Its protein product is CASSRMEGQGFGTEASF.

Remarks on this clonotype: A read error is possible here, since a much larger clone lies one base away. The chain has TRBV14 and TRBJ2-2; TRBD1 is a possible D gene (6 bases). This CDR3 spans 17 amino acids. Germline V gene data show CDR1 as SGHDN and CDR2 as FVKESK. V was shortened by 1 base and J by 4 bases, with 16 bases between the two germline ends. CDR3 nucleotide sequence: TGTGCCAGCAGCCAAGCCAGCAGAGGGGGAAGCACCGGGGAGCTGTTTTTT. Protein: CASSQASRGGSTGELFF.

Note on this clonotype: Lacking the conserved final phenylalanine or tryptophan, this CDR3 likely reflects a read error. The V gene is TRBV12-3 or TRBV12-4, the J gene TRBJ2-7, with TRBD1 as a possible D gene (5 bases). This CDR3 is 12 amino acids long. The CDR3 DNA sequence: TGTGTCAGCAGTCTAGGGGAATACGAGCAGTACCTC. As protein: CVSSLGEYEQYL.

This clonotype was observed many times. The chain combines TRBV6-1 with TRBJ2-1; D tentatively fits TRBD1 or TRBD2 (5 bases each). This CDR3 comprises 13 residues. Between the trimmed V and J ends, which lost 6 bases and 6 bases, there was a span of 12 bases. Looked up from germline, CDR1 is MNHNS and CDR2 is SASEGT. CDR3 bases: TGTGCCAGCAGATACCGGGACCTCAATGAGCAGTTCTTC. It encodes CASRYRDLNEQFF.

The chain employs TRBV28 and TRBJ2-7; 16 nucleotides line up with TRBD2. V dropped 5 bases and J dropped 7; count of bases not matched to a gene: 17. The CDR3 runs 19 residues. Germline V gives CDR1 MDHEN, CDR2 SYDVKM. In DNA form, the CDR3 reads TGTGCCAGCAGTCCGCTGGGGGTAGGGACTAGCGGGAGGGGGATAGAGCAGTACTTC. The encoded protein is CASSPLGVGTSGRGIEQYF. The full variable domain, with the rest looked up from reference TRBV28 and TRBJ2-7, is DVKVTQSSRYLVKRTGEKVFLECVQDMDHENMFWYRQDPGLGLRLIYFSYDVKMKEKGDIPEGYSVSREKKERFSLILESASTNQTSMYLCASSPLGVGTSGRGIEQYFGPGTRLTVT.

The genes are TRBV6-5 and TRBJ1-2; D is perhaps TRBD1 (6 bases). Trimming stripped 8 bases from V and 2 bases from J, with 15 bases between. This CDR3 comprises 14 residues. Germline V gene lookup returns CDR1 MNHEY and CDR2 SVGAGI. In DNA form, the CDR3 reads TGTGCCAGCTGGGAACCGGGACAAAACTATGGCTACACCTTC. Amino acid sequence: CASWEPGQNYGYTF.

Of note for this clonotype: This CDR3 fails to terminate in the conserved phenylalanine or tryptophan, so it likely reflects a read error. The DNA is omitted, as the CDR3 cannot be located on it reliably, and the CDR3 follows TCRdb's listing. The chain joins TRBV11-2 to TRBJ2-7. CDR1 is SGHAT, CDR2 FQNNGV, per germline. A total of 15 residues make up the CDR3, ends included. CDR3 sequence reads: CASSLSVGISYDQCL.

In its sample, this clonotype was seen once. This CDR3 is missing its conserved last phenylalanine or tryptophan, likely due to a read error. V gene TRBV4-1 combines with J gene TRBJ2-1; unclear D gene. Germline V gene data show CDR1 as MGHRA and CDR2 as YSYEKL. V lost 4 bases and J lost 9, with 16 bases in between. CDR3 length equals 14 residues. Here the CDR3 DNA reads TGCGCCAGCAGCCGACCAAGCTCTGGCAGTGAGCAGTTCCTC. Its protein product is CASSRPSSGSEQFL.

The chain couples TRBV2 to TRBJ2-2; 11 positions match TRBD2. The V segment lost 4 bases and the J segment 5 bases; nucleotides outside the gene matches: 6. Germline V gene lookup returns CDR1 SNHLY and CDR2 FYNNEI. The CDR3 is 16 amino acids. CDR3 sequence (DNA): TGTGCCAGCAGTGCGACTAGCGGGGCGATAACCGGGGAGCTGTTTTTT. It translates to CASSATSGAITGELFF.

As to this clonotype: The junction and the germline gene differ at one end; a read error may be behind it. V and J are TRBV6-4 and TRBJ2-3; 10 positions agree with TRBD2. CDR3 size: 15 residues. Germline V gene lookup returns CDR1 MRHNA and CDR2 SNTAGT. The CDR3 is CASSEGASGGDMQYF. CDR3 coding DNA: TGTGCTAGCAGTGAGGGGGCTAGCGGGGGAGATATGCAGTATTTT.

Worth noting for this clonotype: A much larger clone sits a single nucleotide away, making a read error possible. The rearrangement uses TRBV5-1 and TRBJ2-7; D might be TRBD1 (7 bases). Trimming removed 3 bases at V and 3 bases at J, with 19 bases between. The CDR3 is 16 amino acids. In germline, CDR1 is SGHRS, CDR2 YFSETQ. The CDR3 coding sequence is TGCGCCAGCAGCTGGAGGGCTACAGGGGTATGCTACGAGCAGTACTTC. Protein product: CASSWRATGVCYEQYF.

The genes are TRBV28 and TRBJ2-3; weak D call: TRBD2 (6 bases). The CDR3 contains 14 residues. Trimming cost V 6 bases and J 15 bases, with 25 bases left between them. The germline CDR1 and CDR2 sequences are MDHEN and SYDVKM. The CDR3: CASSLNGSDDTQYF. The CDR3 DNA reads TGTGCCAGCAGCCTTAACGGGAGTGACGATACTCAATATTTT. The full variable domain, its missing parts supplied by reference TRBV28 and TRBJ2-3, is DVKVTQSSRYLVKRTGEKVFLECVQDMDHENMFWYRQDPGLGLRLIYFSYDVKMKEKGDIPEGYSVSREKKERFSLILESASTNQTSMYLCASSLNGSDDTQYFGPGTRLTVL.

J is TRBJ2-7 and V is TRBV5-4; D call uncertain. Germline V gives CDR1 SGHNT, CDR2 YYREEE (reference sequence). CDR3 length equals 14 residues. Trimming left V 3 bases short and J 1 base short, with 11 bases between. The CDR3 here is CASSSSGESYEQYF. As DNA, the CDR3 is TGTGCCAGCAGCTCGTCTGGGGAATCCTACGAGCAGTACTTC. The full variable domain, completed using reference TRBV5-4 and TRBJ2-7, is ETGVTQSPTHLIKTRGQQVTLRCSSQSGHNTVSWYQQALGQGPQFIFQYYREEENGRGNFPPRFSGLQFPNYSSELNVNALELDDSALYLCASSSSGESYEQYFGPGTRLTVT.

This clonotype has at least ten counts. The CDR3 nucleotides are TGTGCCAGCAGCTTAACGCCGGGCGACAATTCACCCCTCCACTTT. This encodes CASSLTPGDNSPLHF. This chain links TRBV7-3 with TRBJ1-6, with D uncertain. Trimming removed 0 bases at V and 7 bases at J, with 10 bases between. This CDR3 contains 15 residues. Germline values: CDR1 SGHTA, CDR2 FQGTGA.

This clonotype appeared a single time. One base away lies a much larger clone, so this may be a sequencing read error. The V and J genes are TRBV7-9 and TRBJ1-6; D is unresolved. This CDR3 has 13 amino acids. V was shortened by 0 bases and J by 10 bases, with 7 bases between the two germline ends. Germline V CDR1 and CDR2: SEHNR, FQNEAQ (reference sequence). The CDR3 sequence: CASSLAGESPLHF. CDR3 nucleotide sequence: TGTGCCAGCAGCTTAGCCGGGGAGTCACCCCTCCACTTT.

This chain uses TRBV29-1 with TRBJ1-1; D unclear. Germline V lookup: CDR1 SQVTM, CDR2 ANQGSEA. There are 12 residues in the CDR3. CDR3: CSVRDMNTEAFF. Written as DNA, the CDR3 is TGCAGTGTGAGGGATATGAACACTGAAGCTTTCTTT.

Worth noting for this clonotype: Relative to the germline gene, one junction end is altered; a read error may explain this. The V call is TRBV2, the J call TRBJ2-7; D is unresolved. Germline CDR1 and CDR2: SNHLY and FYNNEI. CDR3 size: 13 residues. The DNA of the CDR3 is TGTGTCAGCAGTGCGGTCCTCTTCTACGAGCAGTACTTC. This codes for CVSSAVLFYEQYF.

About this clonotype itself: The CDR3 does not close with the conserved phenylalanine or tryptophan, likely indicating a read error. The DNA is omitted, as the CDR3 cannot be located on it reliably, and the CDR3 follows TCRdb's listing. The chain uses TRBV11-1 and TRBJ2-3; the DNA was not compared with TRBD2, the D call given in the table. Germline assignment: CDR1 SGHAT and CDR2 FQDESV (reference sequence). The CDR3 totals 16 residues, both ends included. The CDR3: CASSKGLAVSSDTRYL.